Below, one TCR beta chain is given with its context. Its antigen is unknown. Qualities for individual bases were not recorded, and no much larger clone is one base off. The data belong to a study. The sequencing machine was an Illumina MiSeq. The raw public reads went through TCRdb reprocessing: fastp at Q25, MiXCR clone calling, in-frame beta chains kept. Rows merge per CDR3 protein into single entries with the most common DNA and genes. The sample contains around 3,700 distinct CDR3 sequences, 7.5% to 10% of them found a single time. Of the sample, approximately 6.3% is held by the ten largest clones. The CDR3 runs 12 amino acids, cysteine and phenylalanine included. Solely the CDR3 DNA is kept, with 36 bases framed from the first base. Reading the germline V gene gives CDR1 SQVTM and CDR2 ANQGSEA. Relative to germline, V is 0 bases shorter and J is 14 bases shorter, with 15 bases between their ends.

Recombination joined TRBV29-1 with TRBJ2-3; the D segment could be TRBD2, given 5 matching bases. The TCR sequence derives from a human donor with rheumatoid arthritis. Sequences were obtained from CD4+ T cells from synovial fluid. This receptor carries the CDR3 CSVEDRGRETYF. The sequenced DNA is TGCAGCGTTGAAGATCGAGGGAGAGAGACGTATTTT.